A single sample gave rise to the 17 T cell receptor beta chains below, sequenced in a study of CD8+CD57+ T cells in acquired aplastic anemia. Genomic DNA, serving as template, underwent TCR beta VDJ and CDR3 profiling. MiXCR, applied by TCRdb to the reads, yields one record per CDR3 protein. The table has around 120,000 distinct CDR3 sequences, about 40% seen once; the top ten hold over 2%. Patients sequenced had flow cytometry evidence of CD8+CD57+ cell expansion. Sequenced material: sorted CD4+, CD8+, or CD8+CD57+ T cells (not recorded which) from PBMCs. The receptor set was obtained from a human donor with aplastic anemia.

The rearrangement uses TRBV6-1 and TRBJ1-2; a possible D gene is TRBD1 (5 bases). The CDR3 has 14 amino acids. CDR1 is MNHNS, CDR2 SASEGT, per germline. The V and J ends lost 1 base and 4 bases respectively, with 10 bases between them. The CDR3 coding sequence is TGTGCCAGCAGTGAAGGTCAGGGAAGCTATGGCTACACCTTC. Amino acids: CASSEGQGSYGYTF.

The sample holds a few counts of this clonotype. This sequence joins TRBV10-3 and TRBJ1-1; weak D call: TRBD1 (5 bases). Germline V lookup: CDR1 ENHRY, CDR2 SYGVKD. Trimming left V 10 bases short and J 7 bases short, with 19 bases between. The length of the CDR3 is 13 residues. The CDR3 nucleotides are TGTGCCAGCGGATCTTATACGGGGGGTGAAGCTTTCTTT. Translation gives CASGSYTGGEAFF.

The gene calls are TRBV15 and TRBJ1-5; D uncertain. Germline loops: CDR1 LNHNV, CDR2 YYDKDF (reference sequence). Trimming left V 5 bases short and J 0 bases short, with 11 bases between. There are 15 residues in the CDR3. The CDR3 region is CATSPIQYSNQPQHF. CDR3 sequence (DNA): TGTGCCACCAGCCCGATCCAATATAGCAATCAGCCCCAGCATTTT.

This clonotype appeared many times. The CDR3 loop is CASSFLRGGVGELFF. CDR3 DNA sequence: TGCGCCAGCAGCTTCTTGCGGGGGGGCGTCGGGGAGCTGTTTTTT. V gene TRBV5-1 combines with J gene TRBJ2-2; TRBD2 aligns across 9 bases. J lost 7 bases, V lost 2 bases, and 6 bases had no gene match. CDR1 is SGHRS, CDR2 YFSETQ, per germline. The CDR3 is 15 amino acids.

This clonotype was observed at least ten times. CDR3 in amino acids: CASSDRSSNQPQHF. The DNA for the CDR3 is TGTGCCAGCAGTGACAGGAGTAGCAATCAGCCCCAGCATTTT. The chain recombines TRBV25-1 with TRBJ1-5; D unclear. The V end lost 3 bases, the J end lost 0 bases, and 6 bases lay between the germline ends. The length of the CDR3 is 14 residues. The germline V gene encodes CDR1 MGHDK and CDR2 SYGVNS.

This clonotype was counted many times. V gene TRBV19 combines with J gene TRBJ1-5; D not resolved. This CDR3 comprises 15 residues. V lost 0 bases and J 7 bases, leaving 13 bases between the germline ends. Germline loops: CDR1 LNHDA, CDR2 SQIVND (reference sequence). The DNA for the CDR3 is TGTGCCAGTAGTATAGATCTTTCGTCAAACCAGCCCCAGCATTTT. Protein: CASSIDLSSNQPQHF. The full variable domain, rest sourced from reference TRBV19 and TRBJ1-5, is DGGITQSPKYLFRKEGQNVTLSCEQNLNHDAMYWYRQDPGQGLRLIYYSQIVNDFQKGDIAEGYSVSREKKESFPLTVTSAQKNPTAFYLCASSIDLSSNQPQHFGDGTRLSIL.

This clonotype has only one observation. A much larger clone differs by one base, so this may be a read error. The V call is TRBV11-2, the J call TRBJ2-1, with D perhaps TRBD1 or TRBD2 (5 bases each). Germline CDR1 and CDR2: SGHAT and FQNNGV. Trimming left V 8 bases short and J 9 bases short, with 14 bases between. The CDR3 runs to 12 residues. The CDR3 reads CASGSSGREQFF. CDR3 coding DNA: TGTGCCAGCGGCTCATCGGGGCGTGAGCAGTTCTTC.

This clonotype was seen many times. The gene calls are TRBV29-1 and TRBJ2-5, with TRBD2 matching over 7 bases. V trimming: 1 base; J trimming: 3 bases; junction bases outside the gene matches: 5. CDR3 length equals 14 residues. Germline CDR1 reads SQVTM; CDR2 reads ANQGSEA. The CDR3 loop is CSVEGLRGEETQYF. The CDR3 region has the DNA TGCAGCGTTGAAGGCCTCCGGGGGGAAGAGACCCAGTACTTC.

The rearrangement joins TRBV28 to TRBJ2-2, with a weak D call TRBD2 (5 bases). The CDR3 runs 14 residues. In germline, CDR1 is MDHEN, CDR2 SYDVKM. V was shortened by 4 bases and J by 3 bases, with 9 bases between the two germline ends. The CDR3 is CASSSLADTGELFF. CDR3 nucleotide sequence: TGTGCCAGCAGTTCCCTAGCAGACACCGGGGAGCTGTTTTTT.

Many counts were recorded for this clonotype. The chain has TRBV7-8 and TRBJ1-3, with TRBD1 as a possible D gene (5 bases). Germline V gene data show CDR1 as SGHVS and CDR2 as FQNEAQ. This CDR3 spans 16 amino acids. V was shortened by 2 bases and J by 4 bases, with 15 bases between the two germline ends. This chain's CDR3 is CASSLPPEGRGNTIYF. In nucleotides, the CDR3 is TGTGCCAGCAGCTTACCCCCTGAGGGGCGGGGAAACACCATATATTTT.

This clonotype was detected ten times or more. The rearrangement joins TRBV20-1 to TRBJ1-1; D is perhaps TRBD1 (5 bases). From germline, CDR1 is DFQATT and CDR2 SNEGSKA (reference sequence). This CDR3 has 12 residues. Trimming shortened V by 3 bases and J by 8 bases, and 13 bases separated the two germline ends. The CDR3 protein is CSARFIRTEAFF. The CDR3 bases are TGCAGTGCTAGGTTCATAAGGACAGAAGCTTTCTTT.

This clonotype was counted a few times. The chain couples TRBV6-4 to TRBJ2-3, with D perhaps being TRBD1 or TRBD2 (5 bases each). V was cut by 6 bases and J by 2 bases, with 15 bases left in between. The CDR3 contains 15 residues. The V gene's germline CDR1 is MRHNA and CDR2 SNTAGT. DNA of the CDR3: TGTGCCAGCAGCCCCACGCCGGGGACCACAGATACGCAGTATTTT. Protein: CASSPTPGTTDTQYF.

This clonotype was found many times. This rearrangement joins TRBV6-1 to TRBJ1-1, with 7 bases that match TRBD1. The CDR3 loop spans 15 amino acids. CDR1 and CDR2 from the germline V gene are MNHNS and SASEGT. With V trimmed by 6 bases and J by 1 base, 8 bases remained unmatched. CDR3 nucleotide sequence: TGTGCCAGCAGGGATAGGACAGGACAGAACACTGAAGCTTTCTTT. Its translation: CASRDRTGQNTEAFF.

The rearrangement links TRBV29-1 to TRBJ1-4, with D possibly TRBD1 on 6 matching bases. Trimming cost V 5 bases and J 7 bases, with 11 bases left between them. CDR3 size: 12 residues. Germline V gene lookup returns CDR1 SQVTM and CDR2 ANQGSEA. The CDR3 region is CSVSGTSEKLFF. CDR3 DNA sequence: TGCAGCGTTTCCGGGACATCTGAAAAACTGTTTTTT.

This clonotype was recorded many times. The chain joins TRBV10-3 to TRBJ1-5; D is ambiguous. V shed 3 bases and J shed 6 bases, with 12 bases lying between them. CDR1 is ENHRY, CDR2 SYGVKD, per germline. The length of the CDR3 is 14 residues. The CDR3 sequence is CAISDSLAGQPQHF. The CDR3, as DNA: TGTGCCATCAGTGATAGTCTCGCGGGTCAGCCCCAGCATTTT.

This clonotype was seen many times. The rearrangement uses TRBV24-1 and TRBJ1-3; 7 bases fit TRBD1. Unmatched junction bases numbered 9, after V lost 9 bases and J lost 2 bases. CDR3 length: 15 residues. Germline V gene sequence: CDR1 KGHDR, CDR2 SFDVKD. The CDR3 bases are TGTGCCACCGATCTCCCGACAGGGACTGGAAACACCATATATTTT. This encodes CATDLPTGTGNTIYF.

This clonotype came up a few times. The J gene is TRBJ1-1, the V gene TRBV24-1; D unclear. Trimming left V 11 bases short and J 5 bases short, with 17 bases between. Germline CDR1 KGHDR, CDR2 SFDVKD. The CDR3 has 13 residues. The CDR3 loop reads CASSTQEGTEAFF. The CDR3 region has the DNA TGTGCCAGCAGCACCCAGGAAGGTACTGAAGCTTTCTTT.